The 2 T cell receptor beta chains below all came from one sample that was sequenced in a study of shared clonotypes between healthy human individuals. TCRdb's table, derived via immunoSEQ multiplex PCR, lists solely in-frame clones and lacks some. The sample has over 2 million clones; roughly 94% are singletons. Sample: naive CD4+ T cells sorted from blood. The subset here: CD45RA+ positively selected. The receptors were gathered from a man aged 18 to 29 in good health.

CDR3 sequence reads: CASSDPGTSLLRTDTQYF. CDR3 bases: TGTGCCAGCAGTGATCCCGGGACTAGCCTCCTTCGCACAGATACGCAGTATTTT. V usage is TRBV2 and J usage is TRBJ2-3, with 9 bases aligning to TRBD2. The V gene's germline CDR1 is SNHLY and CDR2 FYNNEI. This CDR3 has 18 residues. Trimming removed 3 bases from V and 1 base from J; junction bases left unmatched: 11.

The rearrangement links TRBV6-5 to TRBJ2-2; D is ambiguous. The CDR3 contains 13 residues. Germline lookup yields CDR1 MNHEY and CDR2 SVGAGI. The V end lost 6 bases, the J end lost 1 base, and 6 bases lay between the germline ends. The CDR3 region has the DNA TGTGCCAGCAGGATGGGGAACACCGGGGAGCTGTTTTTT. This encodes CASRMGNTGELFF.